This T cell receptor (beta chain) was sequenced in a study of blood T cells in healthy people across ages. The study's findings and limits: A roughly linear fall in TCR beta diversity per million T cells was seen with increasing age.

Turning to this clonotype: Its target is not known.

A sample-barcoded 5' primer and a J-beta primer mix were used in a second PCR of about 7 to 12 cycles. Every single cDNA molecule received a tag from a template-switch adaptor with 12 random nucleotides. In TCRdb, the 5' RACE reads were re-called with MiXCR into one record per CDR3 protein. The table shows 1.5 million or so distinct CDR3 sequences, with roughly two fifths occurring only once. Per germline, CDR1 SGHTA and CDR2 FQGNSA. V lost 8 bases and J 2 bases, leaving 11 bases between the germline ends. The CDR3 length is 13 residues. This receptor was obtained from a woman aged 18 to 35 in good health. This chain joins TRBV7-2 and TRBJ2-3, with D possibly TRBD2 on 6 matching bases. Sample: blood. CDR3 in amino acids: CASHWGDTDTQYF. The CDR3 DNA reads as TGTGCCAGCCATTGGGGGGACACAGATACGCAGTATTTT.